This TCR beta chain derives from a study of CD8 T cells in Susac syndrome. Trimming took 6 bases from V and 7 from J; bases not matched to a gene: 13. There are 16 residues in the CDR3. CDR1 and CDR2 (germline): SGHDN, FVKESK. RNA amounts of roughly 0.5 to 1 ug underwent reverse transcription with random hexamers. TCRdb independently ran MiXCR on the immunoSEQ multiplex PCR reads; one entry per CDR3 protein. Among 250,000 to 350,000 distinct CDR3 sequences listed, about 91% were seen once. This TCR was sampled from a human donor with multiple sclerosis. The genes are TRBV14 and TRBJ2-2, with 8 bases that match TRBD2. What was sequenced was CD4+ T cells from PBMCs. Here the CDR3 reads CASRSSGSGVSGELFF. The CDR3 coding sequence is TGTGCCAGCAGATCTAGCGGGTCCGGCGTGAGCGGGGAGCTGTTTTTT. Full variable domain (missing parts from reference TRBV14 and TRBJ2-2): EAGVTQFPSHSVIEKGQTVTLRCDPISGHDNLYWYRRVMGKEIKFLLHFVKESKQDESGMPNNRFLAERTGGTYSTLKVQPAELEDSGVYFCASRSSGSGVSGELFFGEGSRLTVL.